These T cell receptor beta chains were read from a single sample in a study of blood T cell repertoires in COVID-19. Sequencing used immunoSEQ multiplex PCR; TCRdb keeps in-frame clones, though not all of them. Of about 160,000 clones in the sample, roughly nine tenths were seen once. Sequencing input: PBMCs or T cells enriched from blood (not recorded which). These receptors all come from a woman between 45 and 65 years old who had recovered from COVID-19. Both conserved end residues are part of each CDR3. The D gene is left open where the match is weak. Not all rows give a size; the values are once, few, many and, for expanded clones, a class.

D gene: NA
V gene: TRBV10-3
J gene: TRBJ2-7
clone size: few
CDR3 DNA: TGTGCCATCAGTGAAAGGGACACCGACGAGCAGTACTTC
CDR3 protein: CAISERDTDEQYF

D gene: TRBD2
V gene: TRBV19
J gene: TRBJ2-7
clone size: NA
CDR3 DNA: TGTGCCAGTAGTATAGAAGTTAGCGGGAGCTCCTACGAGCAGTACTTC
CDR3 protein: CASSIEVSGSSYEQYF

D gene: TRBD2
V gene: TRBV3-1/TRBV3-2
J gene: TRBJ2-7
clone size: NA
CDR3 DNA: TGTGCCAGCAGCAAAGAAGGGGGACTAGCCTACGAGCAGTACTTC
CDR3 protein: CASSKEGGLAYEQYF

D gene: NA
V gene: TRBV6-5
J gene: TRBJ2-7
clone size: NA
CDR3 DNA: TGTGCCAGCAGTCCGGAGGGGCGGGCTTACGAGCAGTACTTC
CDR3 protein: CASSPEGRAYEQYF

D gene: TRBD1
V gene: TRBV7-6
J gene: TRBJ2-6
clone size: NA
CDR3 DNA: TGTGCCAGCAGCTTTCCTAGGGGGCCTGGGGCCAACGTCCTGACTTTC
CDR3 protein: CASSFPRGPGANVLTF

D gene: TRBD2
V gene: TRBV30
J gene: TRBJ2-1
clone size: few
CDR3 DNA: TGTGCCTGGGCCGTCCAAGCGGGAGGGTACAATGAGCAGTTCTTC
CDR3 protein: CAWAVQAGGYNEQFF

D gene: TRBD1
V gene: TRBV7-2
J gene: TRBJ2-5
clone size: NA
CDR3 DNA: TGTGCCAGCAGCCCGGACAGGGGACAAGAGACCCAGTACTTC
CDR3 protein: CASSPDRGQETQYF

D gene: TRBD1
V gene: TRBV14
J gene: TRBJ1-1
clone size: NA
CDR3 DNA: TGTGCCAGCAGCCAAGCGGGACAGGGGAACACTGAAGCTTTCTTT
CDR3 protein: CASSQAGQGNTEAFF

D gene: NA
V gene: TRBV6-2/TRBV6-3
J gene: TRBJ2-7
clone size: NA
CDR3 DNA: TGTGCCAGCAGTGTCGCGTTATCCTACGAGCAGTACTTC
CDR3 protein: CASSVALSYEQYF

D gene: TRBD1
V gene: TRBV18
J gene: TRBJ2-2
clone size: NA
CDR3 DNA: TGTGCCAGCTCACCAGACAGGGGATTCACCGGGGAGCTGTTTTTT
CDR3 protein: CASSPDRGFTGELFF

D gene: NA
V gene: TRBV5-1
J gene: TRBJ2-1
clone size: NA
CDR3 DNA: TGCGCCAGCAGGCCCATGGGCGATGAGCAGTTCTTC
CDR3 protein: CASRPMGDEQFF

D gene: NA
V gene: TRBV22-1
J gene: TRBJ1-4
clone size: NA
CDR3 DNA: TGTCCTGGGAGCGCGCTGGGTATACGGGTTTCTAATGAAAAACTGTTTTTT
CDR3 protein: CPGSALGIRVSNEKLFF

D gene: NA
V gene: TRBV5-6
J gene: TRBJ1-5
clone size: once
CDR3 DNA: TGTGCCAGCAGCTCCACTGGGGGGAGTAGCAATCAGCCCCAGCATTTT
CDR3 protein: CASSSTGGSSNQPQHF

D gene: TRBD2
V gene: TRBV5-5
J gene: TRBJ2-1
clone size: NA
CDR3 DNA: TGTGCCAGCAGCCCGAGAAACCTAGCGGGAGGGGGTGAGCAGTTCTTC
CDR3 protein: CASSPRNLAGGGEQFF

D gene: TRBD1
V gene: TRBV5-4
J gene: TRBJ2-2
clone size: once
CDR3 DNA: TGTGCCAGCAGCTGGGGGACAGCGAACACCGGGGAGCTGTTTTTT
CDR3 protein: CASSWGTANTGELFF

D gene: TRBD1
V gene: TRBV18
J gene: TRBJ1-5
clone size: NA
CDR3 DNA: TGTGCCAGCTCACCACTCGGACAGGGGAATCAGCCCCAGCATTTT
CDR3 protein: CASSPLGQGNQPQHF

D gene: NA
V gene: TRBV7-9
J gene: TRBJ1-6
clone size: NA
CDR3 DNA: TGTGCCAGCAGCTTAGCGTTGGGGGGATATTCACCCCTCCACTTT
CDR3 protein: CASSLALGGYSPLHF

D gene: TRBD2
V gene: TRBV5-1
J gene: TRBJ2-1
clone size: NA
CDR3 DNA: TGCGCCAGCAGCGTGGGGACTATGGAACATGAGCAGTTCTTC
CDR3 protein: CASSVGTMEHEQFF

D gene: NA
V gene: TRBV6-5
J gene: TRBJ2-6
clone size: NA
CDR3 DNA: TGTGCCAGCAGTTACTCGGGAGGATATGGGGCCAACGTCCTGACTTTC
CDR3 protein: CASSYSGGYGANVLTF

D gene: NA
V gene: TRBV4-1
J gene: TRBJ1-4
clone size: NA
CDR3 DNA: TGCGCCAGCAGCCAAGACTTTGAAAAACTGTTTTTT
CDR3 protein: CASSQDFEKLFF

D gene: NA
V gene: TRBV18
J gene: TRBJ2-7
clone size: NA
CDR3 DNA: TGTGCCAGCTCACCGGCCAGCTACGAGCAGTACTTC
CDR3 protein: CASSPASYEQYF

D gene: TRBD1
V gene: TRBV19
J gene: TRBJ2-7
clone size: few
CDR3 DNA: TGTGCCAGTAGTATAGTTGGGACAGGGGGCTCCTACGAGCAGTACTTC
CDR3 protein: CASSIVGTGGSYEQYF

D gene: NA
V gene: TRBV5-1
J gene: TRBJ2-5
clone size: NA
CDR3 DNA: TGCGCCAGCAGCTTGGCAGGTTTTGAGACCCAGTACTTC
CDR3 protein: CASSLAGFETQYF

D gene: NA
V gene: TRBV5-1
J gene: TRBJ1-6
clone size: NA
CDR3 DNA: TGCGCCAGCAGGAGGGACATAACCAATTCACCCCTCCACTTT
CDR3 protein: CASRRDITNSPLHF

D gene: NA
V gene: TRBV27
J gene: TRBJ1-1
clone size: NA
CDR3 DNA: TGTGCCAGCAGTTTACAGGCTCCCCAACCGTTTATGAACACTGAAGCTTTCTTT
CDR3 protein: CASSLQAPQPFMNTEAFF

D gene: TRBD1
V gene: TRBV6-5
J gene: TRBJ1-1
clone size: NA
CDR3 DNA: TGTGCCAGCTTGACAGGGGAGGGGACTGAAGCTTTCTTT
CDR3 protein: CASLTGEGTEAFF

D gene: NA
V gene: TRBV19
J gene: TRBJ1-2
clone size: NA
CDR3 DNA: TGTGCCAGTAAAAATTCTGGGACAAAGGCCTATGGCTACACCTTC
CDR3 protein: CASKNSGTKAYGYTF

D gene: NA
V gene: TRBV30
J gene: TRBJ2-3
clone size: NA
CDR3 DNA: TGTGCCTGGAGGAGGGGCAGGGAGGCGGATACGCAGTATTTT
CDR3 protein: CAWRRGREADTQYF